Here is one T cell receptor (beta chain) with its context. For a library built for alpha chains, this beta chain is a stray read; little rests on its size. TCRdb recomputed calls from the RT-PCR reads with MiXCR, one row per CDR3 protein. The table shows about 6,500 distinct CDR3 sequences, with 91% occurring only once. Germline V lookup: CDR1 MNHNS, CDR2 SASEGT. The CDR3 extends over 13 amino acids. V was shortened by 2 bases and J by 3 bases, with 7 bases between the two germline ends. The sequence derives from a female donor in good health, serving as a healthy control. The rearrangement links TRBV6-1 to TRBJ1-2; D uncertain. Input material: memory CD4+ T cells from blood. The CDR3 DNA reads as TGTGCCAGCAGTGAATCCAGTCACTATGGCTACACCTTC. Amino acid sequence: CASSESSHYGYTF.